This T cell receptor beta chain is from a study of control samples from healthy donors and cancer patients. Germline CDR1 MDHEN, CDR2 SYDVKM. V gave up 3 bases and J gave up 6 bases; unmatched junction bases: 2. The CDR3 sequence is 13 residues long. Assay used: immunoSEQ multiplex PCR; TCRdb lists only in-frame clones, some missing. Of 150,000 or so clones in the sample, 93% were seen once. The V gene is TRBV28, the J gene TRBJ2-5; 9 bases align to TRBD1. Sequenced input: blood. The clonotype comes from a man between 18 and 29 years old in good health. CDR3 protein: CASSLGQGKTQYF. The CDR3 coding sequence is TGTGCCAGCAGTTTGGGACAGGGAAAGACCCAGTACTTC.